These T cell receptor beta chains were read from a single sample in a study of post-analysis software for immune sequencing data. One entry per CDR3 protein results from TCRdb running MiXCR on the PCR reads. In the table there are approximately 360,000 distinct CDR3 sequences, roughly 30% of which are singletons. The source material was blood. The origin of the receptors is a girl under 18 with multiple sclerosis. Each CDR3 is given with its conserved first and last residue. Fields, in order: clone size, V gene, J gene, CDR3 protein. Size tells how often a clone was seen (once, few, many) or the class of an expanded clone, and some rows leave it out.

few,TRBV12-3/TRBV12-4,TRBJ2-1,CASNKPGQGINEQFF
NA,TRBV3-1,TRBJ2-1,CASSQAGVSYNEQFF
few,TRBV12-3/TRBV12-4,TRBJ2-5,CASGGRAQETQYF
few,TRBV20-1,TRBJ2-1,CSAPTSGGNNEQFF
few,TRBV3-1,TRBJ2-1,CASSQGLAGALFEQFF
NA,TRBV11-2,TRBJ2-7,CASSLTGQGSRSTNEQYF
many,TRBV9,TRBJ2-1,CASSSGSYNEQFF
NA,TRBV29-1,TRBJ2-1,CSVDRDRGCDEQFF
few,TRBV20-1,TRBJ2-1,CSARERASDYNEQFF
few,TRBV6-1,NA,CASSEWETQYF
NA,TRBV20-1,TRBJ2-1,CSAPPKGRPNEQFF
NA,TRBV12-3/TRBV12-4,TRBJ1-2,CASSHATYGYTF
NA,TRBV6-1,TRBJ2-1,CASSVLGSYNEQFF
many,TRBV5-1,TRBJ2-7,CASSSRRVHEQYF
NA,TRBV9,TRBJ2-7,CASSVGGAPHEQYF
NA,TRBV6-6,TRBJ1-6,CASRPEGTSPLHF
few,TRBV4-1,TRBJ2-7,CASSQPQGHQPYEQYF
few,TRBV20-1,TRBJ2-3,CSASVQAGVTDTQYF
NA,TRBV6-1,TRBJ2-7,CASTLEGQGYEQYF
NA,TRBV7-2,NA,CASSLRQGAAGEQYF
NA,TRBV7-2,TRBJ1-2,CASSLRPGGNYGYTF
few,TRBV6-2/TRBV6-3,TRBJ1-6,CASRMTEEYNSPLHF
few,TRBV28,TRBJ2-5,CASSSTGGEETQYF
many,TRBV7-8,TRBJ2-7,CASSPSGGGYEQYF
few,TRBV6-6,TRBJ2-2,CASSPGGRELFF
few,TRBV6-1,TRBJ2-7,CASTSGQGASYEQYF
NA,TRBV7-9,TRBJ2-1,CASSLGDRGGKETQFF
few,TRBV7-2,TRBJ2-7,CASSPATGYSYEQYF
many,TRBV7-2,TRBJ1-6,CASSPRRSSYNSPLHF
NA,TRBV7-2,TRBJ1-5,CASSLYATLSNQPQHF
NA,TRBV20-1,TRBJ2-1,CSARDFGVRGGRDNEQFF
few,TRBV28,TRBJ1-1,CASSTWTTGSTEAFF
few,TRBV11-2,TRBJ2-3,CASSLDGLAGGLGDTQYF
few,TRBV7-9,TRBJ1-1,CASRPGTQNTEAFF